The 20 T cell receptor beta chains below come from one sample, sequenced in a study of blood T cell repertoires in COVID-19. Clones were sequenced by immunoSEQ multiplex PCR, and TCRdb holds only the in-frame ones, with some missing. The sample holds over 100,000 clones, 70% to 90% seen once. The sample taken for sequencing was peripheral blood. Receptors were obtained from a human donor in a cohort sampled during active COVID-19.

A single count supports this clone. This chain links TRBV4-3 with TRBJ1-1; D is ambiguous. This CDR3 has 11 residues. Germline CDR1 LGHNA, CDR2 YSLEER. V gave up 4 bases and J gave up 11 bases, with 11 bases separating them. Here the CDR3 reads CASSPRSFAFF. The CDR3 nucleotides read TGCGCCAGCAGCCCTAGGTCCTTTGCTTTCTTT.

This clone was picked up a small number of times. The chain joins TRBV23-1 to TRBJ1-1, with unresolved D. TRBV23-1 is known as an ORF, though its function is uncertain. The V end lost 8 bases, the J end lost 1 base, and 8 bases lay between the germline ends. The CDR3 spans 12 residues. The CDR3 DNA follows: TGCGCCAGCGGTCCCTGGAACACTGAAGCTTTCTTT. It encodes CASGPWNTEAFF.

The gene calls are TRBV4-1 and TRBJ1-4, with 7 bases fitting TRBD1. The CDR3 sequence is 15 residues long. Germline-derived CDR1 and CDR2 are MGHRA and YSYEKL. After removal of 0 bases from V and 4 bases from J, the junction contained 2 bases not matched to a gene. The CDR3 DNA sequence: TGCGCCAGCAGCCAAGATCAGGGGGGTAATGAAAAACTGTTTTTT. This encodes CASSQDQGGNEKLFF.

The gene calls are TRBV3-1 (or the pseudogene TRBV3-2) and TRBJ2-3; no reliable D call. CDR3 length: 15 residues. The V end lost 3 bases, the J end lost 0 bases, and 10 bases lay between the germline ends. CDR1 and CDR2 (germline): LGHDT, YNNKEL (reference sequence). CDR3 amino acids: CASSQGPISTDTQYF. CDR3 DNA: TGTGCCAGCAGCCAGGGCCCCATAAGCACAGATACGCAGTATTTT.

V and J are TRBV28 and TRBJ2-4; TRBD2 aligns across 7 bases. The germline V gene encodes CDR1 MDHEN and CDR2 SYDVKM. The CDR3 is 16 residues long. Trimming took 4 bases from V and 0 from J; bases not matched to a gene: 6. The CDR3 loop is CASSSLGGSAKNIQYF. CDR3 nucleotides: TGTGCCAGCAGTTCCCTGGGAGGGTCAGCCAAAAACATTCAGTACTTC. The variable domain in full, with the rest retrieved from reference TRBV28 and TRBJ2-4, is DVKVTQSSRYLVKRTGEKVFLECVQDMDHENMFWYRQDPGLGLRLIYFSYDVKMKEKGDIPEGYSVSREKKERFSLILESASTNQTSMYLCASSSLGGSAKNIQYFGAGTRLSVL.

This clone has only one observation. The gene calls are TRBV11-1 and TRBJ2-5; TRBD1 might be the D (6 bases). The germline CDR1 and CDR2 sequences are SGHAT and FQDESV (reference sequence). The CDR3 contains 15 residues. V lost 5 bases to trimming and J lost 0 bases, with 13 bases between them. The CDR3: CASSPRDKYQETQYF. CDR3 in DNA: TGTGCCAGCAGCCCACGGGACAAGTACCAAGAGACCCAGTACTTC.

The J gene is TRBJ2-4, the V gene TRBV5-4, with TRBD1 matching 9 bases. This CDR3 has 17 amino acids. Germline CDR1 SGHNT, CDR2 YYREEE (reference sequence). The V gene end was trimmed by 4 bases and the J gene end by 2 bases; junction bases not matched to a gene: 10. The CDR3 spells CASSDLGQGDTKNIQYF. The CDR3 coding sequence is TGTGCCAGCAGCGACCTGGGACAGGGAGACACCAAAAACATTCAGTACTTC.

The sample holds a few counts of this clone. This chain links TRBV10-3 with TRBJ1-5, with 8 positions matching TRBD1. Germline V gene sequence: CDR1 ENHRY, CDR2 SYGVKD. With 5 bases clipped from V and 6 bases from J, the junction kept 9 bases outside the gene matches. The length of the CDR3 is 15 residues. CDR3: CAISHPVDRGQPQHF. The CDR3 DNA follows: TGTGCCATCAGTCACCCCGTCGACAGGGGTCAGCCCCAGCATTTT.

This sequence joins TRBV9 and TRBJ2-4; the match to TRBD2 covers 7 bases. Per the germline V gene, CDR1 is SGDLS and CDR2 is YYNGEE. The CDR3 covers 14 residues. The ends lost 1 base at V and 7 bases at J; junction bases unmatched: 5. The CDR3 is CASSVTGRRNIQYF. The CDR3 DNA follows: TGTGCCAGCAGCGTAACCGGGAGGCGGAACATTCAGTACTTC.

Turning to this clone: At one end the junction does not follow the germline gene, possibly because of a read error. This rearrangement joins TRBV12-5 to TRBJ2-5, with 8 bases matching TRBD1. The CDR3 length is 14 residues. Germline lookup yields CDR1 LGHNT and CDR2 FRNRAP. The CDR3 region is CASVLDRASETQYF. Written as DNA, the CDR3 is TGTGCTAGTGTTTTGGACAGGGCTTCGGAGACCCAGTACTTC.

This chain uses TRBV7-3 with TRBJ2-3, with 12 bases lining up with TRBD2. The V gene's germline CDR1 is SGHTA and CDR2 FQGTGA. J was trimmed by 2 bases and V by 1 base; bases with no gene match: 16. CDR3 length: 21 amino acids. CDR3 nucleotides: TGTGCCAGCAGCTTAATGGTCGGTTCCACGACTAGCGGGAGACACACAGATACGCAGTATTTT. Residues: CASSLMVGSTTSGRHTDTQYF.

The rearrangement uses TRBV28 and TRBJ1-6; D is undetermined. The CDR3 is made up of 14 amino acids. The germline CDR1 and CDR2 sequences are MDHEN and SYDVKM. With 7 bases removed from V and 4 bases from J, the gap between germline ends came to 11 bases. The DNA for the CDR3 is TGTGCCAGCACCCCCTTTTTATATAATTCACCCCTCCACTTT. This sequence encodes CASTPFLYNSPLHF. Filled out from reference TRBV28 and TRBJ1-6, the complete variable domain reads DVKVTQSSRYLVKRTGEKVFLECVQDMDHENMFWYRQDPGLGLRLIYFSYDVKMKEKGDIPEGYSVSREKKERFSLILESASTNQTSMYLCASTPFLYNSPLHFGNGTRLTVT.

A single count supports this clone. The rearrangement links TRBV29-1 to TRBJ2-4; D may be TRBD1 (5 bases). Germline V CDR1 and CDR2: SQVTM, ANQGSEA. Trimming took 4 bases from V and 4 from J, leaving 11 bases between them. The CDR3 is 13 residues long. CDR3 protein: CSVGSGLKNIQYF. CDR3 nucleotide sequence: TGCAGCGTTGGGTCAGGGCTTAAAAACATTCAGTACTTC.

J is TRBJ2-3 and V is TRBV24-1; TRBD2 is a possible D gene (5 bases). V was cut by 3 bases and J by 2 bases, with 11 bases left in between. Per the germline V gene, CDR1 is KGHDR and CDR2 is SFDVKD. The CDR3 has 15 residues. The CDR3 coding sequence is TGTGCCACCAGTGATGTCCGGGGTTTCACAGATACGCAGTATTTT. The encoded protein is CATSDVRGFTDTQYF.

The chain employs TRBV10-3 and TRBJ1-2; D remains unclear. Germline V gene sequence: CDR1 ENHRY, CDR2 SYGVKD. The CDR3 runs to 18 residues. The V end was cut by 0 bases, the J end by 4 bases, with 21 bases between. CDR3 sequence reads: CAISESLVTAQDGYGYTF. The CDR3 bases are TGTGCCATCAGTGAGTCACTAGTAACGGCTCAGGACGGCTATGGCTACACCTTC.

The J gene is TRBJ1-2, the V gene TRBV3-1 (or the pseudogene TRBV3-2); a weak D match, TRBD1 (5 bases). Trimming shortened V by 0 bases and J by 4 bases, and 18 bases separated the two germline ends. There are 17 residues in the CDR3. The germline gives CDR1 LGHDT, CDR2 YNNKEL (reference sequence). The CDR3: CASSQEMVGVGGYGYTF. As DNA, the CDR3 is TGTGCCAGCAGCCAAGAAATGGTAGGGGTCGGGGGCTATGGCTACACCTTC.

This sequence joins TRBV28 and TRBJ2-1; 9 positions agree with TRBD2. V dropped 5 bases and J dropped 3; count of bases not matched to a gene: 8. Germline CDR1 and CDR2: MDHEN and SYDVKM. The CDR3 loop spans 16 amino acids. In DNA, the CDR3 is TGTGCCAGCAGTCCCAGGGTAGCGGGAGTCTACAATGAGCAGTTCTTC. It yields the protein CASSPRVAGVYNEQFF.

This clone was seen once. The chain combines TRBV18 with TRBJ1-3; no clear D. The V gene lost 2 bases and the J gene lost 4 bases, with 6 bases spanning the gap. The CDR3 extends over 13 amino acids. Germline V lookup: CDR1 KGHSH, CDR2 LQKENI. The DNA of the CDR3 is TGTGCCAGCTCACCAACGAGGGGAAACACCATATATTTT. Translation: CASSPTRGNTIYF.

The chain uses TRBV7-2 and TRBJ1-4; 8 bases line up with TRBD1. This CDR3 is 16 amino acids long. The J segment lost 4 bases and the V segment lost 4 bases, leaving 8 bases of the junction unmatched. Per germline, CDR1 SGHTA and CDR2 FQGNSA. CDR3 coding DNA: TGTGCCAGCAGCTCCTCGATAGACAGGGGTAATGAAAAACTGTTTTTT. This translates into CASSSSIDRGNEKLFF.

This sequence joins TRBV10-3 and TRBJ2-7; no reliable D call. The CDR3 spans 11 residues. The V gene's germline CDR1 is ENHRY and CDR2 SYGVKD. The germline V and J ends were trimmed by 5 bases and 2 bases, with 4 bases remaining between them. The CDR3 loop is CAISQTYEQYF. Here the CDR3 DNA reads TGTGCCATCAGTCAGACCTACGAGCAGTACTTC.